One and the same sample provided the 18 T cell receptor beta chains below, sequenced in a study of CD8 T cells in ankylosing spondylitis. MiXCR, run by TCRdb on the 5' RACE reads, gives a single entry per CDR3 protein. The data contain about 30,000 distinct CDR3 sequences, 5.3% of them seen just once; the ten biggest clones take up approximately 1.7%. What was sequenced was blood, either unsorted or a sorted T cell fraction (not recorded which). The receptor source for this set is a female donor with ankylosing spondylitis or in good health (not recorded which).

This sequence joins TRBV9 and TRBJ2-7, with 8 bases matching TRBD2. This CDR3 comprises 15 residues. CDR1 SGDLS and CDR2 YYNGEE come from the germline V gene. The V gene end was trimmed by 4 bases and the J gene end by 4 bases; junction bases not matched to a gene: 10. Written as DNA, the CDR3 is TGTGCCAGCAGCAAACAATCCGGGACTAGTTACGAGCAGTACTTC. This sequence encodes CASSKQSGTSYEQYF.

This rearrangement joins TRBV9 to TRBJ2-3; 9 bases line up with TRBD2. Trimming cost V 1 base and J 5 bases; bases outside gene matches: 8. The CDR3 is 16 residues long. CDR1 is SGDLS, CDR2 YYNGEE, per germline. The CDR3 nucleotides read TGTGCCAGCAGCGTAATGAGTGCGGGGGGGAAAGATACGCAGTATTTT. Translation: CASSVMSAGGKDTQYF.

This chain uses TRBV9 with TRBJ2-3; no clear D gene. The CDR3 is 13 amino acids. Between the trimmed V and J ends, which lost 0 bases and 6 bases, there was a span of 8 bases. Germline loops: CDR1 SGDLS, CDR2 YYNGEE. The chain's CDR3 is CASSVEARDTQYF. DNA for the CDR3: TGTGCCAGCAGCGTAGAAGCCCGGGATACGCAGTATTTT.

This clonotype is labeled as medium-sized. This sequence joins TRBV9 and TRBJ1-3; 9 bases line up with TRBD1. The CDR3 is 14 residues long. CDR1 and CDR2 from the germline V gene are SGDLS and YYNGEE. The J segment lost 8 bases and the V segment lost 0 bases, leaving 3 bases of the junction unmatched. In DNA form, the CDR3 reads TGTGCCAGCAGCGTAGTGGGACAGGGTGACACCATATATTTT. This encodes CASSVVGQGDTIYF.

This clonotype was recorded at least ten times. The V call is TRBV9, the J call TRBJ1-1; tentatively, D is TRBD1 (6 bases). CDR3 length: 16 amino acids. Germline V CDR1 and CDR2: SGDLS, YYNGEE. V lost 0 bases and J lost 2, with 14 bases in between. CDR3 sequence reads: CASSVEVSGTNTEAFF. The CDR3 DNA reads as TGTGCCAGCAGCGTAGAAGTCAGTGGGACAAACACTGAAGCTTTCTTT. The complete variable domain, with remaining parts taken from reference TRBV9 and TRBJ1-1, reads DSGVTQTPKHLITATGQRVTLRCSPRSGDLSVYWYQQSLDQGLQFLIQYYNGEERAKGNILERFSAQQFPDLHSELNLSSLELGDSALYFCASSVEVSGTNTEAFFGQGTRLTVV.

Ten or more counts support this clonotype. This chain connects TRBV9 to TRBJ2-4, with TRBD2 matching 7 bases. This CDR3 region has 15 residues. CDR1 and CDR2 (germline): SGDLS, YYNGEE. The V segment lost 4 bases and the J segment 0 bases; nucleotides outside the gene matches: 4. The CDR3 DNA reads as TGTGCCAGCAGCCCGCGGGGGAAAGCCAAAAACATTCAGTACTTC. Protein: CASSPRGKAKNIQYF.

This clonotype was counted ten times or more. The rearrangement joins TRBV9 to TRBJ2-2, with TRBD2 matching over 8 bases. CDR3 length equals 14 residues. Germline V gene lookup returns CDR1 SGDLS and CDR2 YYNGEE. The V segment lost 4 bases and the J segment 10 bases; nucleotides outside the gene matches: 9. The CDR3: CASSPGGVGEELFF. CDR3 in DNA: TGTGCCAGCAGCCCGGGAGGGGTCGGCGAGGAGCTGTTTTTT. The full variable domain, completed using reference TRBV9 and TRBJ2-2, is DSGVTQTPKHLITATGQRVTLRCSPRSGDLSVYWYQQSLDQGLQFLIQYYNGEERAKGNILERFSAQQFPDLHSELNLSSLELGDSALYFCASSPGGVGEELFFGEGSRLTVL.

There are many counts of this clonotype. V gene TRBV7-9 combines with J gene TRBJ2-3; 8 positions match TRBD2. V dropped 4 bases and J dropped 2; count of bases not matched to a gene: 2. The CDR3 length is 14 residues. Germline CDR1 and CDR2: SEHNR and FQNEAQ (reference sequence). The CDR3 spells CASSSSGLTDTQYF. The CDR3, as DNA: TGTGCCAGCAGCTCTAGCGGGCTCACAGATACGCAGTATTTT.

This clonotype was detected ten times or more. The V call is TRBV9, the J call TRBJ1-1; D is unresolved. Looked up from germline, CDR1 is SGDLS and CDR2 is YYNGEE. There are 13 residues in the CDR3. Between the trimmed V and J ends, which lost 3 bases and 0 bases, there was a span of 6 bases. Here the CDR3 reads CASSGTMNTEAFF. The CDR3 nucleotides read TGTGCCAGCAGCGGCACTATGAACACTGAAGCTTTCTTT.

By proportion, this clonotype is medium-sized. The chain joins TRBV9 to TRBJ1-6; 8 nucleotides agree with TRBD1. The CDR3 has 15 residues. Germline V gene data show CDR1 as SGDLS and CDR2 as YYNGEE. V was clipped by 2 bases and J by 4 bases; unmatched bases: 2. CDR3 bases: TGTGCCAGCAGCGTGACAGGGGAATATAATTCACCCCTCCACTTT. Its protein is CASSVTGEYNSPLHF.

This clonotype was seen ten or more times. V usage is TRBV9 and J usage is TRBJ1-1, with a possible D match to TRBD1 (6 bases). The CDR3 length is 14 residues. Trimming removed 5 bases at V and 0 bases at J, with 11 bases between. CDR1 SGDLS and CDR2 YYNGEE come from the germline V gene. The CDR3 loop is CASRPGTMNTEAFF. CDR3 nucleotides: TGTGCCAGCAGGCCCGGGACAATGAACACTGAAGCTTTCTTT.

This clonotype is labeled as medium-sized (0.01 to 0.1%). This rearrangement joins TRBV9 to TRBJ1-2; D unclear. This CDR3 contains 12 residues. Looked up from germline, CDR1 is SGDLS and CDR2 is YYNGEE. V was shortened by 1 base and J by 2 bases, with 3 bases between the two germline ends. CDR3 loop: CASSVSNYGYTF. Written as DNA, the CDR3 is TGTGCCAGCAGCGTAAGCAACTATGGCTACACCTTC.

In its sample, this clonotype was seen many times. The V gene is TRBV9, the J gene TRBJ1-5; a weak D match, TRBD1 (6 bases). The CDR3 runs 17 residues. V was clipped by 3 bases and J by 5 bases, with 21 bases between them. CDR1 is SGDLS, CDR2 YYNGEE, per germline. CDR3 DNA: TGTGCCAGCAGCGGAAGTGGAGGGGGATATGCGGATCAGCCCCAGCATTTT. Translated: CASSGSGGGYADQPQHF.

The table lists this clonotype with many counts. The gene calls are TRBV9 and TRBJ1-4; D possibly corresponds to TRBD1 (5 bases). Germline CDR1 SGDLS, CDR2 YYNGEE. With 1 base removed from V and 4 bases from J, the gap between germline ends came to 17 bases. This CDR3 has 17 amino acids. The CDR3 sequence is CASSVTPGGGGNEKLFF. CDR3 DNA: TGTGCCAGCAGCGTAACACCTGGCGGGGGAGGTAATGAAAAACTGTTTTTT.

This chain connects TRBV9 to TRBJ2-1, with TRBD1 identical over 7 bases. This CDR3 has 20 residues. CDR1 is SGDLS and CDR2 is YYNGEE in the germline V gene. V was clipped by 3 bases and J by 0 bases; unmatched bases: 18. The CDR3 here is CASSGTPGTASYFSYNEQFF. CDR3 in DNA: TGTGCCAGCAGCGGGACCCCCGGGACAGCTAGTTACTTCTCCTACAATGAGCAGTTCTTC.

This clonotype was counted at least ten times. The J gene is TRBJ1-3, the V gene TRBV9; perhaps TRBD1 as D (6 bases). Germline V gives CDR1 SGDLS, CDR2 YYNGEE. V lost 3 bases, J lost 2 bases, and 15 bases lay in between. This CDR3 contains 16 residues. The CDR3 DNA sequence: TGTGCCAGCAGCGAACCACAGGGCGGTACTGGAAACACCATATATTTT. Translating gives CASSEPQGGTGNTIYF.

This clonotype was counted at least ten times. The rearrangement joins TRBV9 to TRBJ2-7; no firm D call. Germline CDR1 SGDLS, CDR2 YYNGEE. CDR3 size: 15 residues. V lost 0 bases to trimming and J lost 0 bases, with 10 bases between them. CDR3 sequence (DNA): TGTGCCAGCAGCGTAGCGACACAGAACTCCTACGAGCAGTACTTC. Amino acids: CASSVATQNSYEQYF.

The CDR3 bases are TGTGCCAGCAGCGGGAGGTCTAGCGGAAGCACAGATACGCAGTATTTT. This encodes CASSGRSSGSTDTQYF. The V and J genes are TRBV9 and TRBJ2-3, with TRBD2 matching over 7 bases. The CDR3 totals 16 residues. V was clipped by 3 bases and J by 0 bases; unmatched bases: 7. Germline values: CDR1 SGDLS, CDR2 YYNGEE.